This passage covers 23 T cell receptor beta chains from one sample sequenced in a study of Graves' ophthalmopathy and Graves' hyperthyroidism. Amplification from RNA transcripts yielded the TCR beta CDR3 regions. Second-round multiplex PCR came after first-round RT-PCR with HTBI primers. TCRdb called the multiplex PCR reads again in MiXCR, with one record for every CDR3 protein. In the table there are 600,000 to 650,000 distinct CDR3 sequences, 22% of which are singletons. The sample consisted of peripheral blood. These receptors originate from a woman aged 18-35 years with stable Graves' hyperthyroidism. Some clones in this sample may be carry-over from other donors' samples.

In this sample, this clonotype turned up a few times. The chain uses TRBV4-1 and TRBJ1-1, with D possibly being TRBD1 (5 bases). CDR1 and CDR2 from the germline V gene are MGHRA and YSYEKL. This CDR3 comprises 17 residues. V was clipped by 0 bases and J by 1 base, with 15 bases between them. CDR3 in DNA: TGCGCCAGCAGCCAAGATTATAAGGGACGAAAGAACACTGAAGCTTTCTTT. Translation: CASSQDYKGRKNTEAFF.

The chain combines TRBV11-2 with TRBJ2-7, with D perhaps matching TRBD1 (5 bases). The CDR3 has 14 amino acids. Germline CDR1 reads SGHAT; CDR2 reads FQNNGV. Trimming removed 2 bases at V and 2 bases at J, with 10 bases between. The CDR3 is CASSLQTGPYEQYF. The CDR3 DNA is TGTGCCAGCAGCTTACAAACAGGACCCTACGAGCAGTACTTC.

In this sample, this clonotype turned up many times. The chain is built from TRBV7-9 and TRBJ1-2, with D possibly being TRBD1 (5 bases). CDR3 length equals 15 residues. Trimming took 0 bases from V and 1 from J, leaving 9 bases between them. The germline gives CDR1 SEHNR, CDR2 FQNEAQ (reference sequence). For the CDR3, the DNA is TGTGCCAGCAGCTTAGCGGGACGGATTAACTATGGCTACACCTTC. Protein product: CASSLAGRINYGYTF. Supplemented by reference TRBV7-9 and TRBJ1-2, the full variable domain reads DTGVSQNPRHKITKRGQNVTFRCDPISEHNRLYWYRQTLGQGPEFLTYFQNEAQLEKSRLLSDRFSAERPKGSFSTLEIQRTEQGDSAMYLCASSLAGRINYGYTFGSGTRLTVV.

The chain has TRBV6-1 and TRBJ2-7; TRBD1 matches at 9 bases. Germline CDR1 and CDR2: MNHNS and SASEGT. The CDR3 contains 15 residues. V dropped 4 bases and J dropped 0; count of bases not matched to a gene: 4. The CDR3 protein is CASSVDRGGSYEQYF. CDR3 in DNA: TGTGCCAGCAGTGTTGACAGGGGGGGCTCCTACGAGCAGTACTTC.

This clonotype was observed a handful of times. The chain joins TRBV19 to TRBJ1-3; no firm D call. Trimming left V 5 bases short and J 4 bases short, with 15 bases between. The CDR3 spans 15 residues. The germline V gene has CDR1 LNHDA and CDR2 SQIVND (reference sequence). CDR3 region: CASSSLPTGGNTIYF. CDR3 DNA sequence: TGTGCCAGTAGTTCATTACCGACTGGAGGAAACACCATATATTTT.

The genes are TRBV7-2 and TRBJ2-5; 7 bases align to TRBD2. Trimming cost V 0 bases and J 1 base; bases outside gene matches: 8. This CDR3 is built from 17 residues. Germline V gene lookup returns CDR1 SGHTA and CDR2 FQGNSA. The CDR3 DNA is TGTGCCAGCAGCTTAGCTCCAGCGGGATGGGGCCAAGAGACCCAGTACTTC. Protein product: CASSLAPAGWGQETQYF.

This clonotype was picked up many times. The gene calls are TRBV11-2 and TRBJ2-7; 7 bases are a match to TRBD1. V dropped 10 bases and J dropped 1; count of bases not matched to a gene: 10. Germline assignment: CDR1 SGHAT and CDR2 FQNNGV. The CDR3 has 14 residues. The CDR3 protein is CATKQGQTSYEQYF. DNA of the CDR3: TGTGCCACCAAGCAGGGACAGACATCCTACGAGCAGTACTTC.

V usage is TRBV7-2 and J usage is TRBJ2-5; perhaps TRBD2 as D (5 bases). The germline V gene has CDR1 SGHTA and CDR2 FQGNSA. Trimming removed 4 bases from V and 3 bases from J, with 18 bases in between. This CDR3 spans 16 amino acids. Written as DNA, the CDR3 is TGTGCCAGCAGCTCGAGGAGGCGAGCGAGCGAAGAGACCCAGTACTTC. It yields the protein CASSSRRRASEETQYF. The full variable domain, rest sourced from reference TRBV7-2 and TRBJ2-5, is GAGVSQSPSNKVTEKGKDVELRCDPISGHTALYWYRQSLGQGLEFLIYFQGNSAPDKSGLPSDRFSAERTGGSVSTLTIQRTQQEDSAVYLCASSSRRRASEETQYFGPGTRLLVL.

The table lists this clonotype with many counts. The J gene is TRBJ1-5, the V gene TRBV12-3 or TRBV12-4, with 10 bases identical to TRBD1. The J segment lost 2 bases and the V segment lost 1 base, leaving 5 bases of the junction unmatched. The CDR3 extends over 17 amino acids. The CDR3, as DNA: TGTGCCAGCAGTTTAGGGACAGGGGGATTCGGCAATCAGCCCCAGCATTTT. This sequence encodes CASSLGTGGFGNQPQHF.

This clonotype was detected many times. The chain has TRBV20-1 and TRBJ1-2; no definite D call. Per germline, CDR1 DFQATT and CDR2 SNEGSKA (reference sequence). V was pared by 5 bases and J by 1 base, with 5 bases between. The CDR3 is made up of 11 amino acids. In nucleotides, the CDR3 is TGCAGTGCTTATCTTAACTATGGCTACACCTTC. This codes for CSAYLNYGYTF.

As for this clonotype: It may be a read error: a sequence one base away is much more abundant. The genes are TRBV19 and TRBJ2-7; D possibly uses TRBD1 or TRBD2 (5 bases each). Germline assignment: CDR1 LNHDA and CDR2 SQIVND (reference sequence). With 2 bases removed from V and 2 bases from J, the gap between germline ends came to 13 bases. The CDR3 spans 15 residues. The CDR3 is CASSIYGTVTYEQYF. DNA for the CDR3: TGTGCCAGTAGTATATATGGGACGGTAACCTACGAGCAGTACTTC.

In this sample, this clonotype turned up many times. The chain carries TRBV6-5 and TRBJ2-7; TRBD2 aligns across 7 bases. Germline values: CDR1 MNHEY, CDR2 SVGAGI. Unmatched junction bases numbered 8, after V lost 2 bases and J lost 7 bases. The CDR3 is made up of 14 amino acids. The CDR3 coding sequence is TGTGCCAGCAGTTACGGCGCGGAAGCGGGGGAGCAGTACTTC. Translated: CASSYGAEAGEQYF.

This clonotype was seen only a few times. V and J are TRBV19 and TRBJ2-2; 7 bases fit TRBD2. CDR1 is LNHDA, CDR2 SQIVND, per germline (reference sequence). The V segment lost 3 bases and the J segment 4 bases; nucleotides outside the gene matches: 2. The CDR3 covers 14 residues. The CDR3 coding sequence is TGTGCCAGTAGTATGGGGGAGGGCACCGGGGAGCTGTTTTTT. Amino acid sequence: CASSMGEGTGELFF.

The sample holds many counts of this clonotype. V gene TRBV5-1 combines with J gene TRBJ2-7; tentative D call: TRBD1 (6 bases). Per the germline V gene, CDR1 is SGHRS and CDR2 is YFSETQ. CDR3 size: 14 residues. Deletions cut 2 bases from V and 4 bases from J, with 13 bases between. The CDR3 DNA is TGCGCCAGCAGCTTTACAGGGACGTCGTACGAGCAGTACTTC. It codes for CASSFTGTSYEQYF.

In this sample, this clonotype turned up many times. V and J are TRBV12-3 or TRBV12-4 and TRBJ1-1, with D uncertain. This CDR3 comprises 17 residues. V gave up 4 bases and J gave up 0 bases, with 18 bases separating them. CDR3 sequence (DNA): TGTGCCAGCAGTTGGGGAACCCTCAAACGGATGAACACTGAAGCTTTCTTT. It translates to CASSWGTLKRMNTEAFF.

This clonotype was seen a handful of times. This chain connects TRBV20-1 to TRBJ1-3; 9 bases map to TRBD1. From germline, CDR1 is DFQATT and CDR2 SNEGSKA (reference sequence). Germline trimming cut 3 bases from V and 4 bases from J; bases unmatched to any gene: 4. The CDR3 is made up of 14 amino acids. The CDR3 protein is CSARGTGSGNTIYF. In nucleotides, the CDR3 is TGCAGTGCTAGGGGGACAGGGTCCGGAAACACCATATATTTT.

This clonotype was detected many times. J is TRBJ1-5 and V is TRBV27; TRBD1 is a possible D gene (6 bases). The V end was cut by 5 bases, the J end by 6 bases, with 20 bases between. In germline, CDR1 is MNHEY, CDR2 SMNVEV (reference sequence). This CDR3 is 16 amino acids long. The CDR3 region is CASSPRNRAGGQPQHF. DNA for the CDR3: TGTGCCAGCAGTCCCCGGAACAGGGCGGGTGGTCAGCCCCAGCATTTT.

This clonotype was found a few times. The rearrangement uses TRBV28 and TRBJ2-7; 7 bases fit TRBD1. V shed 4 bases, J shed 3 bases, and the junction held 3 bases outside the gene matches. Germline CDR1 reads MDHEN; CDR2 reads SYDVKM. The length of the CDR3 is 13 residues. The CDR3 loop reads CASSWDRYYEQYF. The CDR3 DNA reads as TGTGCCAGCAGTTGGGACAGATACTACGAGCAGTACTTC.

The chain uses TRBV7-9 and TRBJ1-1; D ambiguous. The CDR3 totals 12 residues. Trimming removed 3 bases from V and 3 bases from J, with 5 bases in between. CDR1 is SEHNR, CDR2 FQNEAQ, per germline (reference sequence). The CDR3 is CASSFYYTEAFF. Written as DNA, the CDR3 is TGTGCCAGCAGCTTTTACTACACTGAAGCTTTCTTT.

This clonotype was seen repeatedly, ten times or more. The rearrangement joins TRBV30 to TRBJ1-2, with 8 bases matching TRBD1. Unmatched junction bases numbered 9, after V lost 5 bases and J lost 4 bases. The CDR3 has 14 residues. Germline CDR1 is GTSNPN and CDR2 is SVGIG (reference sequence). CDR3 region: CAWRRTGTSYGYTF. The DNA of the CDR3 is TGTGCCTGGCGCAGGACAGGGACGTCCTATGGCTACACCTTC. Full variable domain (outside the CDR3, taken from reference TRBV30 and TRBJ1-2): SQTIHQWPATLVQPVGSPLSLECTVEGTSNPNLYWYRQAAGRGLQLLFYSVGIGQISSEVPQNLSASRPQDRQFILSSKKLLLSDSGFYLCAWRRTGTSYGYTFGSGTRLTVV.

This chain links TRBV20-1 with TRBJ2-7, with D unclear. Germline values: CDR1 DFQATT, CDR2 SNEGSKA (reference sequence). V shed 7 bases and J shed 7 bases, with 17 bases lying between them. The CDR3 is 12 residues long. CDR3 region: CSGVLPLGEQYF. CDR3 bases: TGCAGTGGGGTCCTCCCGTTGGGAGAGCAGTACTTC.

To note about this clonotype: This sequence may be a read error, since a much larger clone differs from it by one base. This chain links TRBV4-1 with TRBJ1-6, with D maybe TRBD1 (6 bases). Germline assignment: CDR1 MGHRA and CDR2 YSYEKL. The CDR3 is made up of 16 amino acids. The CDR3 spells CASSQINRVLKSHLHF. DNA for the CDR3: TGCGCCAGCAGCCAAATCAACAGGGTGTTGAAATCACACCTCCACTTT.

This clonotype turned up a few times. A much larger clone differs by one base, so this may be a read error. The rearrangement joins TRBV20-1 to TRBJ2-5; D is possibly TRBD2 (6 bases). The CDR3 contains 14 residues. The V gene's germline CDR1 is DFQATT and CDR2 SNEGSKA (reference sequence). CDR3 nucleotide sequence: TGCAGTGCTAGAGATGAGGGTAGCCGGGAGACCAAGTACTTC. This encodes CSARDEGSRETKYF.